The next 16 T cell receptor beta chains were all read from a single sample in a study of graft-versus-host responses after intestinal transplantation. Repertoires were generated with immunoSEQ multiplex PCR, while TCRdb's copy carries only in-frame clones and drops some. This table holds 50,000 or so clones, about 90% found once. The input for sequencing was PBMCs, taken around 120 days after intestinal transplantation. Receptors were obtained from a human patient who received an intestinal transplant, so some T cells may come from the graft donor.

V gene TRBV5-6 combines with J gene TRBJ2-7; TRBD2 might be the D (6 bases). Germline loops: CDR1 SGHDT, CDR2 YYEEEE. V was pared by 0 bases and J by 3 bases, with 10 bases between. The CDR3 extends over 14 amino acids. The CDR3 DNA follows: TGTGCCAGCAGCTTGGCCGGGGGATTCTACGAGCAGTACTTC. Amino acids: CASSLAGGFYEQYF.

J is TRBJ2-7 and V is TRBV28, with a possible D match to TRBD2 (6 bases). This CDR3 contains 14 residues. Germline CDR1 is MDHEN and CDR2 is SYDVKM. Trimming pared 7 bases from V and 5 bases from J, leaving 18 bases between. CDR3: CASIKTGAGDEQYF. The CDR3 DNA follows: TGTGCCAGCATTAAAACGGGAGCCGGCGACGAGCAGTACTTC.

This chain connects TRBV4-1 to TRBJ2-3; D gene unclear. Germline CDR1 and CDR2: MGHRA and YSYEKL. This CDR3 has 16 residues. Trimming stripped 1 base from V and 0 bases from J, with 11 bases between. CDR3 amino acids: CASSQGSSLSTDTQYF. Here the CDR3 DNA reads TGCGCCAGCAGCCAAGGGTCCAGCTTAAGCACAGATACGCAGTATTTT.

The V and J genes are TRBV5-1 and TRBJ2-3; no reliable D call. This CDR3 comprises 14 residues. V was clipped by 0 bases and J by 4 bases, with 9 bases between them. Germline assignment: CDR1 SGHRS and CDR2 YFSETQ. CDR3 protein: CASSLGQAADTQYF. Here the CDR3 DNA reads TGCGCCAGCAGCTTGGGGCAGGCGGCAGATACGCAGTATTTT.

This chain uses TRBV27 with TRBJ1-2; D perhaps matches TRBD1 (5 bases). V dropped 6 bases and J dropped 5 bases, with 10 bases sitting between them. Per germline, CDR1 MNHEY and CDR2 SMNVEV (reference sequence). The CDR3 runs 12 residues. The CDR3: CASSVGGYGYTF. The CDR3 bases are TGTGCCAGCAGCGTCGGGGGGTATGGCTACACCTTC.

This clone has only one observation. DNA for the CDR3: TGTGCCAGCAGCCAAGGGGAAATCGACACTGAAGCTTTCTTT. It codes for CASSQGEIDTEAFF. V usage is TRBV4-2 and J usage is TRBJ1-1; D not certain. V dropped 1 base and J dropped 3 bases, with 9 bases sitting between them. CDR3 length: 14 residues. Germline V gene data show CDR1 as LGHNA and CDR2 as YNFKEQ.

This clone was observed a handful of times. The chain has TRBV7-9 and TRBJ2-2; TRBD2 is a possible D gene (5 bases). CDR1 is SEHNR and CDR2 is FQNEAQ in the germline V gene (reference sequence). Trimming took 7 bases from V and 6 from J, leaving 18 bases between them. The CDR3 has 15 residues. The CDR3 here is CASTFLGVGAGELFF. The CDR3 DNA follows: TGTGCCAGCACCTTTCTCGGGGTTGGCGCCGGGGAGCTGTTTTTT.

CDR3 sequence: CASSPKRRTGHEQYF. The CDR3, as DNA: TGTGCCAGCAGCCCTAAACGGCGGACAGGCCACGAGCAGTACTTC. This chain connects TRBV7-9 to TRBJ2-7, with 7 bases identical to TRBD1. The trim removed 5 bases at V and 5 bases at J, leaving 12 bases unmatched. The CDR3 covers 15 residues. Germline V gives CDR1 SEHNR, CDR2 FQNEAQ (reference sequence). The whole variable domain, filled in from reference TRBV7-9 and TRBJ2-7, reads DTGVSQNPRHKITKRGQNVTFRCDPISEHNRLYWYRQTLGQGPEFLTYFQNEAQLEKSRLLSDRFSAERPKGSFSTLEIQRTEQGDSAMYLCASSPKRRTGHEQYFGPGTRLTVT.

This chain uses TRBV5-6 with TRBJ2-1; 7 bases are shared with TRBD1. V was pared by 0 bases and J by 14 bases, with 2 bases of the junction left unmatched. Germline assignment: CDR1 SGHDT and CDR2 YYEEEE. This CDR3 is built from 11 residues. CDR3 residues: CASSLAGTEFF. The CDR3 region has the DNA TGTGCCAGCAGCTTGGCCGGGACAGAGTTCTTC. The full variable domain, completed using reference TRBV5-6 and TRBJ2-1, is DAGVTQSPTHLIKTRGQQVTLRCSPKSGHDTVSWYQQALGQGPQFIFQYYEEEERQRGNFPDRFSGHQFPNYSSELNVNALLLGDSALYLCASSLAGTEFFGPGTRLTVL.

Points on this clone: Other DNA sequences in this specimen translate into the identical CDR3. CDR3 bases: TGTGCCAGCAGTTTTACAGATACGCAGTATTTT. Protein: CASSFTDTQYF. V and J are TRBV5-6 and TRBJ2-3, with D hard to call. The CDR3 has 11 amino acids. Deletions cut 5 bases from V and 3 bases from J, with 4 bases between. Per germline, CDR1 SGHDT and CDR2 YYEEEE.

The rearrangement joins TRBV27 to TRBJ2-7, with 8 bases identical to TRBD2. Germline V gives CDR1 MNHEY, CDR2 SMNVEV (reference sequence). The ends lost 5 bases at V and 4 bases at J; junction bases unmatched: 7. CDR3 length: 14 residues. As DNA, the CDR3 is TGTGCCAGCAGTGAAGCGCGGGAGGTTTACGAGCAGTACTTC. It codes for CASSEAREVYEQYF.

The chain couples TRBV7-9 to TRBJ1-3, with a possible D match to TRBD1 (6 bases). CDR1 and CDR2 (germline): SEHNR, FQNEAQ (reference sequence). Trimming shortened V by 4 bases and J by 4 bases, and 11 bases separated the two germline ends. The CDR3 has 14 residues. The CDR3 spells CASSSRGYGNTIYF. CDR3 DNA sequence: TGTGCCAGCAGCTCCAGGGGCTACGGAAACACCATATATTTT.

A remark on this clone: It is unclear where the CDR3 begins or ends on the DNA, so no DNA is shown, and the CDR3 is as TCRdb lists it. This chain uses TRBV28 with TRBJ1-2. From its first to its last residue, the CDR3 has 12 amino acids. Germline assignment: CDR1 MDHEN and CDR2 SYDVKM. The CDR3 reads CASSTSGYGYTF.

V gene TRBV28 combines with J gene TRBJ2-7, with TRBD2 matching 11 bases. This CDR3 has 16 amino acids. V shed 5 bases and J 7 bases; nucleotides not matched to a gene: 13. In germline, CDR1 is MDHEN, CDR2 SYDVKM. The CDR3 nucleotides read TGTGCCAGCAGTGAACCGGTGGGGCTAGCGGGGGGTGAGCAGTACTTC. This gives the protein CASSEPVGLAGGEQYF.

The gene calls are TRBV2 and TRBJ2-7, with 7 positions matching TRBD1. CDR3 length equals 15 residues. The V gene end was trimmed by 7 bases and the J gene end by 5 bases; junction bases not matched to a gene: 14. The germline V gene has CDR1 SNHLY and CDR2 FYNNEI. CDR3 region: CASTIGGQGVNEQYF. DNA of the CDR3: TGTGCCAGCACCATAGGCGGCCAGGGGGTCAACGAGCAGTACTTC.

The chain combines TRBV28 with TRBJ2-3; D not resolved. The germline gives CDR1 MDHEN, CDR2 SYDVKM. The CDR3 length is 15 residues. The V end lost 7 bases, the J end lost 2 bases, and 16 bases lay between the germline ends. This chain's CDR3 is CASTNSRLFTDTQYF. The CDR3 nucleotides are TGTGCCAGCACCAACTCCCGCCTCTTCACAGATACGCAGTATTTT.